The clone carrying this T cell receptor (beta chain) turned up a few times. V was shortened by 0 bases and J by 4 bases, with 16 bases between the two germline ends. The length of the CDR3 is 17 residues. Germline CDR1 reads KGHDR; CDR2 reads SFDVKD. Unique molecular identifiers tagged the TCRbeta library. TCRdb analysed the PCR reads with MiXCR anew, one entry per CDR3 protein. The sample includes hundreds of thousands of distinct CDR3 sequences, roughly 17% of them seen just once. This record comes from a study of T-cell reconstitution after alpha-beta-depleted transplantation in children. The clonotype originates from a human donor who donated a stem cell graft to a child with acute myeloid leukemia. V gene TRBV24-1 combines with J gene TRBJ2-3; possible D gene TRBD1, 5 bases. This specimen was PBMCs from the stem cell graft donor, taken from the stem cell graft. CDR3: CATSDLPWEGHADTQYF. CDR3 nucleotide sequence: TGTGCCACCAGTGATTTGCCCTGGGAAGGACACGCAGATACGCAGTATTTT.